A selection of T cell receptor beta chains follows, all from one sample in a study of CD8 T cells in Susac syndrome. Each CDR3 protein gets one entry after TCRdb re-called the immunoSEQ multiplex PCR reads with MiXCR. The sample contains roughly 110,000 distinct CDR3 sequences, roughly 94% of which appear only once. The sample taken for sequencing was CD8+ T cells from PBMCs. Receptors originate from a human donor with Susac syndrome. Each CDR3 is given with its conserved first and last residue. The order of the fields is J gene, clone size, V gene, D gene, CDR3 protein, CDR3 DNA. The D gene is left open where the match is weak. Clone size appears in some rows only: once, few, many, or a class for an expanded clone.

J gene: TRBJ1-2
clone size: -
V gene: TRBV6-2/TRBV6-3
D gene: TRBD1
CDR3 protein: CASRPGTGVYGYTF
CDR3 DNA: TGTGCCAGCAGACCCGGGACAGGGGTCTATGGCTACACCTTC

J gene: TRBJ1-2
clone size: -
V gene: TRBV4-1
D gene: TRBD1
CDR3 protein: CASSQTGSGYGYTF
CDR3 DNA: TGCGCCAGCAGCCAGACAGGGAGCGGCTATGGCTACACCTTC

J gene: TRBJ1-1
clone size: -
V gene: TRBV19
D gene: -
CDR3 protein: CASSTGTLEAFF
CDR3 DNA: TGTGCCAGTAGTACAGGAACCTTAGAAGCTTTCTTT

J gene: TRBJ2-7
clone size: -
V gene: TRBV7-8
D gene: TRBD1
CDR3 protein: CASFRGQPSSYEQYF
CDR3 DNA: TGTGCCAGCTTTAGGGGACAGCCAAGCTCCTACGAGCAGTACTTC

J gene: TRBJ1-1
clone size: -
V gene: TRBV29-1
D gene: -
CDR3 protein: CSVATGSDKAFF
CDR3 DNA: TGCAGCGTAGCTACAGGGTCAGATAAAGCTTTCTTT

J gene: TRBJ1-2
clone size: -
V gene: TRBV20-1
D gene: TRBD1
CDR3 protein: CSATDPVTGNYGYTF
CDR3 DNA: TGCAGTGCTACGGACCCCGTGACAGGGAACTATGGCTACACCTTC

J gene: TRBJ2-1
clone size: once
V gene: TRBV9
D gene: -
CDR3 protein: CASSAESSYNEQFF
CDR3 DNA: TGTGCCAGCAGCGCGGAGAGCTCCTACAATGAGCAGTTCTTC

J gene: TRBJ2-5
clone size: -
V gene: TRBV12-5
D gene: TRBD2
CDR3 protein: CASDLGGLAGEETQYF
CDR3 DNA: TGTGCTAGTGATCTGGGCGGACTAGCGGGGGAAGAGACCCAGTACTTC

J gene: TRBJ2-3
clone size: -
V gene: TRBV9
D gene: TRBD2
CDR3 protein: CASTRSGGSTDTQYF
CDR3 DNA: TGTGCCAGCACCAGGAGCGGGGGGAGCACAGATACGCAGTATTTT

J gene: TRBJ1-6
clone size: -
V gene: TRBV24-1
D gene: TRBD1
CDR3 protein: CATSDLGRTGKSFGALHF
CDR3 DNA: TGTGCCACCAGTGATTTAGGCCGGACAGGGAAGAGTTTCGGGGCCCTCCACTTT

J gene: TRBJ1-1
clone size: -
V gene: TRBV4-1
D gene: -
CDR3 protein: CASSPIQGGVTEAFF
CDR3 DNA: TGCGCCAGCAGCCCCATCCAGGGAGGGGTAACTGAAGCTTTCTTT

J gene: TRBJ2-7
clone size: -
V gene: TRBV7-9
D gene: TRBD1
CDR3 protein: CASSQHPGQGGEQYF
CDR3 DNA: TGTGCCAGCAGCCAACATCCGGGACAGGGGGGGGAGCAGTACTTC

J gene: TRBJ2-7
clone size: -
V gene: TRBV20-1
D gene: -
CDR3 protein: CSARVPDGNEQYF
CDR3 DNA: TGCAGTGCTAGGGTGCCAGACGGGAACGAGCAGTACTTC

J gene: TRBJ2-7
clone size: -
V gene: TRBV5-4
D gene: -
CDR3 protein: CASSFQGTYEQYF
CDR3 DNA: TGTGCCAGCAGCTTCCAGGGTACCTACGAGCAGTACTTC

J gene: TRBJ2-1
clone size: -
V gene: TRBV12-3/TRBV12-4
D gene: TRBD2
CDR3 protein: CASSPTSGGARNEQFF
CDR3 DNA: TGTGCCAGCAGTCCAACTAGCGGGGGGGCAAGGAATGAGCAGTTCTTC

J gene: TRBJ2-3
clone size: -
V gene: TRBV15
D gene: -
CDR3 protein: CATSGVEGVDTQYF
CDR3 DNA: TGTGCCACCAGCGGAGTGGAGGGGGTAGATACGCAGTATTTT

J gene: TRBJ2-5
clone size: -
V gene: TRBV7-9
D gene: -
CDR3 protein: CASSFYSQETQYF
CDR3 DNA: TGTGCCAGCAGCTTTTACAGTCAAGAGACCCAGTACTTC

J gene: TRBJ1-1
clone size: -
V gene: TRBV4-1
D gene: TRBD1
CDR3 protein: CASSTGAREAFF
CDR3 DNA: TGCGCCAGCAGCACAGGGGCGAGAGAGGCTTTCTTT

J gene: TRBJ2-7
clone size: -
V gene: TRBV3-1
D gene: -
CDR3 protein: CASSPQRRGEQYF
CDR3 DNA: TGTGCCAGCAGCCCCCAACGGAGGGGCGAGCAGTACTTC

J gene: TRBJ2-3
clone size: -
V gene: TRBV9
D gene: -
CDR3 protein: CASSAPDSSSTDTQYF
CDR3 DNA: TGTGCCAGCAGCGCCCCTGACTCATCTAGCACAGATACGCAGTATTTT

J gene: TRBJ2-7
clone size: -
V gene: TRBV14
D gene: -
CDR3 protein: CASSPRMVGIYEQYF
CDR3 DNA: TGTGCCAGCAGCCCAAGGATGGTCGGGATCTACGAGCAGTACTTC

J gene: TRBJ1-2
clone size: -
V gene: TRBV9
D gene: -
CDR3 protein: CASSLGSSDGYTF
CDR3 DNA: TGTGCCAGCAGTTTAGGGTCTTCGGATGGCTACACCTTC

J gene: TRBJ1-2
clone size: -
V gene: TRBV4-1
D gene: TRBD1
CDR3 protein: CASSQDRGQGNGYTF
CDR3 DNA: TGCGCCAGCAGCCAAGATAGGGGACAGGGTAATGGCTACACCTTC

J gene: TRBJ2-7
clone size: -
V gene: TRBV4-1
D gene: -
CDR3 protein: CASSQDGSESSYEQYF
CDR3 DNA: TGCGCCAGCAGCCAAGATGGGAGCGAGAGCTCCTACGAGCAGTACTTC

J gene: TRBJ2-7
clone size: -
V gene: TRBV2
D gene: -
CDR3 protein: CASSGRIYEQYF
CDR3 DNA: TGTGCCAGCAGTGGTAGGATCTACGAGCAGTACTTC

J gene: TRBJ2-1
clone size: -
V gene: TRBV9
D gene: -
CDR3 protein: CASSGPISGLNEQFF
CDR3 DNA: TGTGCCAGCAGCGGCCCGATATCCGGTCTGAATGAGCAGTTCTTC

J gene: TRBJ2-5
clone size: -
V gene: TRBV2
D gene: -
CDR3 protein: CASSEAWGQETQYF
CDR3 DNA: TGTGCCAGCAGTGAAGCATGGGGGCAAGAGACCCAGTACTTC

J gene: TRBJ2-1
clone size: -
V gene: TRBV7-9
D gene: TRBD2
CDR3 protein: CASRRPSGGAGSYNEQFF
CDR3 DNA: TGTGCCAGCCGGAGGCCTAGCGGGGGGGCTGGGTCCTACAATGAGCAGTTCTTC

J gene: TRBJ2-7
clone size: few
V gene: TRBV2
D gene: TRBD1
CDR3 protein: CASSGTGYEQYF
CDR3 DNA: TGTGCCAGCAGTGGGACAGGCTACGAGCAGTACTTC

J gene: TRBJ2-3
clone size: -
V gene: TRBV9
D gene: TRBD2
CDR3 protein: CASSAYSGGAEDTQYF
CDR3 DNA: TGTGCCAGCAGCGCATATAGCGGGGGGGCGGAAGATACGCAGTATTTT

J gene: TRBJ1-2
clone size: -
V gene: TRBV25-1
D gene: TRBD1
CDR3 protein: CASSERTGYGARDGYTF
CDR3 DNA: TGTGCCAGCAGTGAACGGACAGGGTACGGCGCTAGGGATGGCTACACCTTC

J gene: TRBJ2-3
clone size: -
V gene: TRBV6-6
D gene: -
CDR3 protein: CASSPGWADTQYF
CDR3 DNA: TGTGCCAGCAGCCCCGGATGGGCAGATACGCAGTATTTT

J gene: TRBJ2-7
clone size: -
V gene: TRBV3-1
D gene: TRBD1
CDR3 protein: CASSHAPGTGPYEQYF
CDR3 DNA: TGTGCCAGCAGCCATGCTCCCGGGACAGGACCCTACGAGCAGTACTTC

J gene: TRBJ2-1
clone size: -
V gene: TRBV6-5
D gene: -
CDR3 protein: CASRPDSSYNEQFF
CDR3 DNA: TGTGCCAGCAGGCCTGATAGCTCCTACAATGAGCAGTTCTTC

J gene: TRBJ1-6
clone size: -
V gene: TRBV4-3
D gene: -
CDR3 protein: CASSQDGRANSPLHF
CDR3 DNA: TGCGCCAGCAGCCAAGACGGCAGGGCCAATTCACCCCTCCACTTT

J gene: TRBJ2-2
clone size: few
V gene: TRBV6-5
D gene: -
CDR3 protein: CASLGGELFF
CDR3 DNA: TGTGCCAGCTTGGGCGGGGAGCTGTTTTTT

J gene: TRBJ2-5
clone size: -
V gene: TRBV9
D gene: TRBD2
CDR3 protein: CASSLTGTSGAAQETQYF
CDR3 DNA: TGTGCCAGCAGCTTAACCGGGACTAGCGGGGCGGCTCAAGAGACCCAGTACTTC

J gene: TRBJ1-5
clone size: -
V gene: TRBV15
D gene: -
CDR3 protein: CATSPGQQYSNQPQHF
CDR3 DNA: TGTGCCACCAGCCCTGGTCAGCAGTATAGCAATCAGCCCCAGCATTTT

J gene: TRBJ1-1
clone size: -
V gene: TRBV7-9
D gene: -
CDR3 protein: CASKTGPSTEAFF
CDR3 DNA: TGTGCCAGCAAAACAGGGCCTTCAACTGAAGCTTTCTTT

J gene: TRBJ2-7
clone size: -
V gene: TRBV5-1
D gene: -
CDR3 protein: CASSLRSSYEQYF
CDR3 DNA: TGCGCCAGCAGCTTAAGGAGCTCCTACGAGCAGTACTTC

J gene: TRBJ2-1
clone size: few
V gene: TRBV7-3
D gene: TRBD1
CDR3 protein: CASSNRDRGGRNEQFF
CDR3 DNA: TGTGCCAGCAGCAACCGGGACAGGGGGGGGAGGAATGAGCAGTTCTTC

J gene: TRBJ2-1
clone size: -
V gene: TRBV18
D gene: -
CDR3 protein: CASALETGANEQFF
CDR3 DNA: TGTGCCAGCGCACTCGAGACAGGAGCCAATGAGCAGTTCTTC

J gene: TRBJ2-1
clone size: -
V gene: TRBV15
D gene: -
CDR3 protein: CATSGRGTDYNEQFF
CDR3 DNA: TGTGCCACCAGCGGCCGTGGCACAGACTACAATGAGCAGTTCTTC

J gene: TRBJ2-5
clone size: -
V gene: TRBV29-1
D gene: -
CDR3 protein: CSVDWLGETQYF
CDR3 DNA: TGCAGCGTTGATTGGCTCGGAGAGACCCAGTACTTC

J gene: TRBJ2-1
clone size: once
V gene: TRBV7-3
D gene: -
CDR3 protein: CASSLQAGASGYNEQFF
CDR3 DNA: TGTGCCAGCAGCTTACAGGCGGGGGCTAGCGGATACAATGAGCAGTTCTTC

J gene: TRBJ2-1
clone size: once
V gene: TRBV4-2
D gene: TRBD1
CDR3 protein: CASSPGQGSYNEQFF
CDR3 DNA: TGTGCCAGCAGCCCCGGACAGGGTTCATACAATGAGCAGTTCTTC

J gene: TRBJ1-3
clone size: once
V gene: TRBV20-1
D gene: -
CDR3 protein: CSARDRSGGGNTIYF
CDR3 DNA: TGCAGTGCTAGAGATCGGTCCGGGGGCGGAAACACCATATATTTT

J gene: TRBJ1-1
clone size: -
V gene: TRBV27
D gene: -
CDR3 protein: CASSPEGGNTEAFF
CDR3 DNA: TGTGCCAGCAGTCCCGAAGGGGGTAACACTGAAGCTTTCTTT

J gene: TRBJ1-5
clone size: -
V gene: TRBV24-1
D gene: -
CDR3 protein: CATSGRGADQPQHF
CDR3 DNA: TGTGCCACCAGTGGTCGGGGGGCGGATCAGCCCCAGCATTTT

J gene: TRBJ1-2
clone size: -
V gene: TRBV25-1
D gene: -
CDR3 protein: CASSESSYGYTF
CDR3 DNA: TGTGCCAGCAGTGAATCGAGCTATGGCTACACCTTC

J gene: TRBJ2-7
clone size: -
V gene: TRBV9
D gene: -
CDR3 protein: CASSPPASYEQYF
CDR3 DNA: TGTGCCAGCAGCCCTCCGGCCTCCTACGAGCAGTACTTC

J gene: TRBJ2-3
clone size: -
V gene: TRBV15
D gene: TRBD1
CDR3 protein: CATSTTGEYQDTQYF
CDR3 DNA: TGTGCCACCAGCACGACAGGGGAGTACCAAGATACGCAGTATTTT

J gene: TRBJ1-6
clone size: -
V gene: TRBV9
D gene: -
CDR3 protein: CASSAIRGGSPLHF
CDR3 DNA: TGTGCCAGCAGCGCGATACGGGGGGGATCACCCCTCCACTTT

J gene: TRBJ2-1
clone size: -
V gene: TRBV20-1
D gene: TRBD2
CDR3 protein: CSARGGGAGNEQFF
CDR3 DNA: TGCAGTGCTAGAGGCGGGGGGGCAGGCAATGAGCAGTTCTTC